A selection of T cell receptor beta chains follows, all from one sample in a study of CD8+ T cells in alopecia areata. Method: immunoSEQ multiplex PCR; TCRdb's copy keeps in-frame clones and lacks some. The sample has about 180,000 clones, around 51% seen once. Specimen: CD8+ T cells sorted from blood, collected around week 52, from a patient treated with tofacitinib. The source of these receptors is a human donor with alopecia areata. Each CDR3 is given with its conserved first and last residue. The order of the fields is V gene, D gene, clone size, J gene, CDR3 DNA, CDR3 protein. A D gene is named only where the DNA matches it firmly. Expanded clones get a size class; other rows say once, few or many, or leave the size out.

>TRBV4-3|.|.|TRBJ1-2
TGCGCCAGCAGCCAAGAAGGGACTCGGGGCTACACCTTC
CASSQEGTRGYTF
>TRBV5-1|TRBD2|.|TRBJ2-1
TGCGCCAGCAGCCTCCCAAGACTAGCCTTCTCCTACAATGAGCAGTTCTTC
CASSLPRLAFSYNEQFF
>TRBV5-6|.|few|TRBJ2-2
TGTGCCAGCAGCTTGGACACCGGGGAGCTGTTTTTT
CASSLDTGELFF
>TRBV27|TRBD1|.|TRBJ2-2
TGTGCCAGCAGTTTGCTACAGGGGACCGGGGAGCTGTTTTTT
CASSLLQGTGELFF
>TRBV27|.|.|TRBJ1-4
TGTGCCAGCGCGGGGGCTACTAATGAAAAACTGTTTTTT
CASAGATNEKLFF
>TRBV7-9|.|.|TRBJ1-4
TGTGCCAGCAGCTTAGCGCTCGGACACCTTAATGAAAAACTGTTTTTT
CASSLALGHLNEKLFF
>TRBV6-1|TRBD1|.|TRBJ1-6
TGTGCCAGCAGTGAAGCGCCAGGGGGCAATAATTCACCCCTCCACTTT
CASSEAPGGNNSPLHF
>TRBV30|.|few|TRBJ1-1
TGTGCCTGGAGTGTGGGGAACACTGAAGCTTTCTTT
CAWSVGNTEAFF
>TRBV2|TRBD1|.|TRBJ1-5
TGTGCCAGCAGCAACCGACAGGGAGATCAGCCCCAGCATTTT
CASSNRQGDQPQHF
>TRBV27|.|few|TRBJ1-1
TGTGCCAGCACCGGGGGGACTGAAGCTTTCTTT
CASTGGTEAFF
>TRBV13|TRBD1|.|TRBJ2-7
TGTGCCAGCAGTAACAGGGGATACTACGAGCAGTACTTC
CASSNRGYYEQYF
>TRBV9|.|.|TRBJ1-2
TGTGCCAGCAGCGTAGGCCCTGGGGGCTACACCTTC
CASSVGPGGYTF
>TRBV7-2|.|.|TRBJ1-3
TGTGCCAGCAGCTTGGACGGACAAACCGGAAACACCATATATTTT
CASSLDGQTGNTIYF
>TRBV7-9|.|.|TRBJ1-6
TGTGCCAGCACCTCGACAGAAACAAATTCACCCCTCCACTTT
CASTSTETNSPLHF
>TRBV10-3|.|few|TRBJ2-7
TGTGCCATCAGGGGGGCAGCGGACCCCTACGAGCAGTACTTC
CAIRGAADPYEQYF
>TRBV11-2|TRBD1|.|TRBJ2-2
TGTGCCAGCAGCTTATTTAGGACAGGGGCCACCGGGGAGCTGTTTTTT
CASSLFRTGATGELFF
>TRBV29-1|TRBD1|.|TRBJ1-2
TGCGGCGTTGAAGGACAGGGCAACTATGGCTACACCTTC
CGVEGQGNYGYTF
>TRBV19|TRBD1|.|TRBJ1-5
TGTGCCACCCGGACAGGGAGTCAGCCCCAGCATTTT
CATRTGSQPQHF
>TRBV9|.|.|TRBJ1-2
TGTGCCAGCAGCGTAGGCGGGGAGGGCTATGGCTACACCTTC
CASSVGGEGYGYTF
>TRBV5-6|TRBD2|.|TRBJ2-3
TGTGCCAGCAGCTTCTCTAGCGGGGCCTCTACCACAGATACGCAGTATTTT
CASSFSSGASTTDTQYF
>TRBV30|.|.|TRBJ1-1
TGTGTCTGGAGTGTACCTCGGAAGAACACTGAAGCTTTCTTT
CVWSVPRKNTEAFF
>TRBV27|TRBD1|.|TRBJ1-1
TGTGCCAGCAGTCCCCTGGACAGGGTGAACACTGAAGCTTTCTTT
CASSPLDRVNTEAFF
>TRBV27|TRBD2|few|TRBJ2-7
TGTGCCAGCAGTTTAGCCCAACTAGCGGGGGCGATCTACGAGCAGTACTTC
CASSLAQLAGAIYEQYF
>TRBV30|.|few|TRBJ2-7
TGTGCCTGGAGTGTAATCGACGGACCCTACGAGCAGTACTTC
CAWSVIDGPYEQYF
>TRBV27|TRBD1|.|TRBJ2-7
TGTGCCAGCAGTTTAAGGGGACAGGGCGAGCAGTACTTC
CASSLRGQGEQYF
>TRBV5-4|TRBD1|.|TRBJ2-7
TGTGCCAGCAGCTGGGACAGGGCGGGCTACGAGCAGTACTTC
CASSWDRAGYEQYF
>TRBV7-8|.|.|TRBJ2-7
TGTGCCAGCAGCGGGCGGACAAAATCCTACGAGCAGTACTTC
CASSGRTKSYEQYF
>TRBV5-1|.|.|TRBJ1-1
TGCGCCAGCAGCTTGGGAGGCAGCCAGAACACTGAAGCTTTCTTT
CASSLGGSQNTEAFF
>TRBV29-1|.|.|TRBJ2-1
TGCAGCGTCGAAGGCGGGATTGTCGAACCACCGTTTACCTACAATGAGCAGTTCTTC
CSVEGGIVEPPFTYNEQFF
>TRBV12-5|.|.|TRBJ1-1
TGTGCTAGTGGTTTTAACACTGAAGCTTTCTTT
CASGFNTEAFF
>TRBV7-9|.|few|TRBJ1-2
TGTGCCAGCAGCCCATGGGCCCACTCAGCTAACTATGGCTACACCTTC
CASSPWAHSANYGYTF
>TRBV5-4|TRBD1|.|TRBJ2-7
TGTGCCAGCAGCTTAGTTCCGGGACAGGGGTACGAGCAGTACTTC
CASSLVPGQGYEQYF
>TRBV2|.|.|TRBJ1-3
TGTGCCAGCAAAAAGTTCGGGGACGCTGGAAACACCATATATTTT
CASKKFGDAGNTIYF
>TRBV29-1|.|.|TRBJ1-1
TGCAGCGTTGAAAGTCCGGGGAGCGCTACTGAAGCTTTCTTT
CSVESPGSATEAFF
>TRBV7-9|TRBD2|.|TRBJ2-1
TGTGCCAGCAGCTTAGGGACTAGCACGTACAATGAGCAGTTCTTC
CASSLGTSTYNEQFF
>TRBV7-9|.|once|TRBJ2-7
TGTGCCAGCAGCTTAGAGGGCAGGCAGACCTACGAGCAGTACTTC
CASSLEGRQTYEQYF
>TRBV27|.|.|TRBJ1-6
TGTGCCAGCAGTTTCCGAGGGGCGAATTCACCCCTCCACTTT
CASSFRGANSPLHF
>TRBV10-3|TRBD1|.|TRBJ2-5
TGTGCCATCAGTGGACAGGGGGGACAAGAGACCCAGTACTTC
CAISGQGGQETQYF
>TRBV27|.|.|TRBJ1-1
TGTGCCAGCAGCCCTCTAGCCAACACTGAAGCTTTCTTT
CASSPLANTEAFF
>TRBV6-5|.|few|TRBJ2-7
TGTGCCAGCAATCCCACAGGGGAGGCCTACGAGCAGTACTTC
CASNPTGEAYEQYF
>TRBV27|.|.|TRBJ2-7
TGTGCCAGCAGTTTATCGTTAGGGGTCGGGCAGTACTTC
CASSLSLGVGQYF
>TRBV29-1|.|.|TRBJ1-2
TGCAGCATTGATGATGAAGTTAGCTCTAACTATGGCTACACCTTC
CSIDDEVSSNYGYTF
>TRBV30|.|.|TRBJ2-5
TGTGCCTGGAGTTTACAGGGAGGCGAGACCCAGTACTTC
CAWSLQGGETQYF
>TRBV27|.|few|TRBJ1-5
TGTGCCAGCAGTTCCAACCCATTTCAGCCCCAGCATTTT
CASSSNPFQPQHF
>TRBV9|.|few|TRBJ2-1
TGTGCCAGCAGCGTAGGGCCGGTCGATGAGCAGTTCTTC
CASSVGPVDEQFF
>TRBV27|TRBD1|.|TRBJ2-1
TGTGCCAGCAGTTTGGGGACAGGAGTGTATGAGCAGTTCTTC
CASSLGTGVYEQFF
>TRBV29-1|.|.|TRBJ2-3
TGCAGCGTTGAAGATTTCACAGGAAGGCTCACAGATACGCAGTATTTT
CSVEDFTGRLTDTQYF
>TRBV5-1|.|.|TRBJ2-2
TGCGCCAGCAGCTTGGAAGGCACCGGGGAGCTGTTTTTT
CASSLEGTGELFF
>TRBV29-1|TRBD1|few|TRBJ1-1
TGCAGCGTTGAAACAGGGGTGAACACTGAAGCTTTCTTT
CSVETGVNTEAFF
>TRBV29-1|.|few|TRBJ2-7
TGCAGCGTTGAACAGGGCCTCAACGAGCAGTACTTC
CSVEQGLNEQYF
>TRBV27|.|.|TRBJ2-1
TGTGCCAGCAGTTTGGGGGCAGGACTAAGCAATGAGCAGTTCTTC
CASSLGAGLSNEQFF
>TRBV5-4|.|few|TRBJ1-1
TGTGCCAGCAGCCCGGATCGGGTTAACACTGAAGCTTTCTTT
CASSPDRVNTEAFF
>TRBV13|.|.|TRBJ1-5
TGTGCCAGCAGCGCCAGAAATCAGCCCCAGCATTTT
CASSARNQPQHF
>TRBV18|.|many|TRBJ2-7
TGTGCCAGCTCACCACTAGACATCCTGGGGGAGCAGTACTTC
CASSPLDILGEQYF
>TRBV4-2|.|.|TRBJ2-7
TGTGCCAGCAGCCAAGTCTTGGGCTACGAGCAGTACTTC
CASSQVLGYEQYF
>TRBV7-9|.|.|TRBJ2-2
TGTGCCAGCAGCCCGAGGGGCACCGGGGAGCTGTTTTTT
CASSPRGTGELFF
>TRBV13|.|.|TRBJ1-1
TGTGCCAGCAGCGCGGCGACAGGGAACACTGAAGCTTTCTTT
CASSAATGNTEAFF
>TRBV19|.|.|TRBJ1-1
TGTGCCAGTAGTATAAGGGACGGTGCTACTGAAGCTTTCTTT
CASSIRDGATEAFF